This T cell receptor beta chain appears in the sequencing data of a study of blood T cell repertoires in COVID-19. Turning to the study itself: COVID-19 samples collected from the United States, Italy and Spain covered acute and convalescent phases. Nucleic acid was either cDNA or gDNA, and it came from T cells, B-cell-depleted T cells, or PBMCs.

Original analysis: It was from reference gene primer amplification that nucleated cell counts were estimated. Profiled with immunoSEQ multiplex PCR; TCRdb holds only in-frame clones, not every one. The DNA was the basis for D and trimming; V, J and clone size are from that table. The sample includes 130,000 or so clones, roughly 72% of them seen just once. Deletions cut 8 bases from V and 0 bases from J, with 16 bases between. This CDR3 comprises 15 residues. Germline V gene sequence: CDR1 WSHSY, CDR2 SAAADI. Sequencing input: peripheral blood. The chain recombines TRBV10-2 with TRBJ1-2; D possibly corresponds to TRBD1 (5 bases). The origin of this receptor is a human donor in a cohort sampled during active COVID-19. The CDR3 DNA is TGCGCCAGCCGTCTAAGTGGGGGGACTAACTATGGCTACACCTTC. This gives the protein CASRLSGGTNYGYTF.